The 22 T cell receptor beta chains below come from one sample, sequenced in a study of cytomegalovirus exposure and HLA in healthy donors. Some clones are missing from TCRdb's copy, which holds only in-frame ones; the method was immunoSEQ multiplex PCR. Altogether about 160,000 clones are present, 88% being singletons, with the ten largest covering 3%. Sequencing was done on a sample of PBMCs. Every receptor here comes from a man aged 18 to 30 in good health and CMV-seronegative.

The chain joins TRBV4-1 to TRBJ1-5, with TRBD1 matching 8 bases. There are 16 residues in the CDR3. The trim removed 1 base at V and 5 bases at J, leaving 7 bases unmatched. The V gene's germline CDR1 is MGHRA and CDR2 YSYEKL. CDR3 in amino acids: CASSQADRDRHQPQHF. CDR3 nucleotides: TGCGCCAGCAGCCAAGCGGACAGGGATCGGCATCAGCCCCAGCATTTT.

CDR3 coding DNA: TGTGCCAGCAGTAACTCAAACAGGGCCGGAGATCAGCCCCAGCATTTT. Residues: CASSNSNRAGDQPQHF. The chain recombines TRBV28 with TRBJ1-5, with D possibly being TRBD1 (6 bases). The CDR3 contains 16 residues. V lost 5 bases to trimming and J lost 5 bases, with 19 bases between them. Germline CDR1 is MDHEN and CDR2 is SYDVKM.

J is TRBJ2-1 and V is TRBV5-1; D may be TRBD2 (5 bases). Germline CDR1 is SGHRS and CDR2 is YFSETQ. The germline V and J ends were trimmed by 4 bases and 6 bases, with 17 bases remaining between them. This CDR3 contains 15 residues. The CDR3 sequence is CASSLRPTSSNEQFF. The CDR3 DNA reads TGCGCCAGCAGCCTGAGGCCCACTAGTAGCAATGAGCAGTTCTTC.

The chain couples TRBV5-1 to TRBJ1-2; D is perhaps TRBD1 (6 bases). This CDR3 is 14 amino acids long. Germline V gives CDR1 SGHRS, CDR2 YFSETQ. Trimming cost V 0 bases and J 6 bases, with 12 bases left between them. CDR3 residues: CASSLDRVGDGYTF. CDR3 sequence (DNA): TGCGCCAGCAGCTTGGACAGGGTAGGGGATGGCTACACCTTC. The full variable domain, completed using reference TRBV5-1 and TRBJ1-2, is KAGVTQTPRYLIKTRGQQVTLSCSPISGHRSVSWYQQTPGQGLQFLFEYFSETQRNKGNFPGRFSGRQFSNSRSEMNVSTLELGDSALYLCASSLDRVGDGYTFGSGTRLTVV.

The chain links TRBV28 to TRBJ1-3; a weak D match, TRBD1 (5 bases). Germline CDR1 and CDR2: MDHEN and SYDVKM. V was trimmed by 6 bases and J by 1 base, leaving 16 bases between them. There are 16 residues in the CDR3. CDR3 amino acids: CASSLPGHLSGNTIYF. The CDR3 coding sequence is TGTGCCAGCAGCCTACCCGGACATCTATCTGGAAACACCATATATTTT.

The chain uses TRBV6-5 and TRBJ2-7; the D gene is possibly TRBD2 (5 bases). Trimming shortened V by 5 bases and J by 4 bases, and 12 bases separated the two germline ends. CDR3 length: 13 residues. Per germline, CDR1 MNHEY and CDR2 SVGAGI. DNA for the CDR3: TGTGCCAGCAGTGAAAGTTCGGGGTACGAGCAGTACGTC. Amino acids: CASSESSGYEQYV.

Concerning this clone itself: The same CDR3 is also encoded by other DNA sequences in this sample. CDR3: CASSQGQGSNEQFF. CDR3 DNA sequence: TGTGCCAGCAGCCAGGGACAGGGGAGCAATGAGCAGTTCTTC. This chain uses TRBV4-2 with TRBJ2-1; the match to TRBD1 covers 10 bases. From germline, CDR1 is LGHNA and CDR2 YNFKEQ. Germline trimming cut 3 bases from V and 6 bases from J; bases unmatched to any gene: 2. This CDR3 has 14 amino acids.

As to this clone: Compared with germline, one end of the junction differs, possibly owing to a read error. This chain uses TRBV29-1 with TRBJ2-3, with TRBD1 matching over 7 bases. The CDR3 contains 16 residues. Germline V CDR1 and CDR2: SQVTM, ANQGSEA. The CDR3 loop is CSVEGPPGQSTNTQYF. The CDR3 nucleotides read TGCAGCGTTGAAGGGCCCCCGGGACAGTCCACAAATACGCAGTATTTT.

The rearrangement joins TRBV10-2 to TRBJ2-7; 8 positions match TRBD2. Germline lookup yields CDR1 WSHSY and CDR2 SAAADI. V lost 6 bases and J lost 4; bases outside the gene matches: 8. This CDR3 has 14 residues. CDR3 bases: TGCGCCAGCAGGATGGAGCGGGGGAGTTACGAGCAGTACTTC. Its protein product is CASRMERGSYEQYF.

The rearrangement links TRBV15 to TRBJ2-1; perhaps TRBD2 as D (6 bases). The CDR3 is 13 amino acids. V lost 8 bases, J lost 10 bases, and 18 bases lay in between. Germline CDR1 reads LNHNV; CDR2 reads YYDKDF (reference sequence). The chain's CDR3 is CATGDGRGKEQFF. For the CDR3, the DNA is TGTGCCACCGGGGACGGACGGGGGAAGGAGCAGTTCTTC.

This sequence joins TRBV27 and TRBJ1-4, with 10 bases identical to TRBD1. Germline V gives CDR1 MNHEY, CDR2 SMNVEV (reference sequence). The length of the CDR3 is 17 residues. V gave up 4 bases and J gave up 8 bases; unmatched junction bases: 13. The DNA of the CDR3 is TGTGCCAGCAGTTCCGGGACAGGGGTTGTGGTGTTCGAAAAACTGTTTTTT. Its protein is CASSSGTGVVVFEKLFF.

The chain uses TRBV2 and TRBJ1-1; D may be TRBD1 (6 bases). There are 14 residues in the CDR3. CDR1 and CDR2 from the germline V gene are SNHLY and FYNNEI. The V gene lost 5 bases and the J gene lost 1 base, with 11 bases spanning the gap. The DNA of the CDR3 is TGTGCCAGCAGTATGGGACACAAGAACACTGAAGCTTTCTTT. This translates into CASSMGHKNTEAFF.

J is TRBJ2-7 and V is TRBV21-1; the D segment call TRBD2 is taken from the table without a DNA check. TRBV21-1 is an annotated pseudogene. The CDR3 is 19 residues long. CDR3 sequence (DNA): TGTGCCAGCAGCAAAAACCGCCCGTTTCCGAGCGGGAGCTCCTACGAGCAGTACTTC. It codes for CASSKNRPFPSGSSYEQYF.

J is TRBJ2-3 and V is TRBV19, with TRBD1 identical over 10 bases. The germline V gene encodes CDR1 LNHDA and CDR2 SQIVND (reference sequence). This CDR3 spans 15 amino acids. V shed 5 bases, J shed 2 bases, and the junction held 4 bases outside the gene matches. CDR3 amino acids: CASSLGQGDTDTQYF. CDR3 in DNA: TGTGCCAGTAGTCTAGGACAGGGGGACACAGATACGCAGTATTTT.

The chain uses TRBV2 and TRBJ1-4; tentatively, D is TRBD1 (6 bases). V lost 10 bases, J lost 0 bases, and 18 bases lay in between. The CDR3 has 16 residues. Germline V gives CDR1 SNHLY, CDR2 FYNNEI. This chain's CDR3 is CATGTQTGSTNEKLFF. The CDR3 DNA sequence: TGTGCCACGGGAACCCAGACAGGTTCAACTAATGAAAAACTGTTTTTT.

The chain combines TRBV29-1 with TRBJ2-7, with 7 positions matching TRBD2. V shed 1 base, J shed 2 bases, and the junction held 2 bases outside the gene matches. The length of the CDR3 is 13 residues. CDR1 SQVTM and CDR2 ANQGSEA come from the germline V gene. CDR3 region: CSVEGGGTYEQYF. DNA for the CDR3: TGCAGCGTTGAAGGCGGGGGAACCTACGAGCAGTACTTC.

J is TRBJ1-4 and V is TRBV6-1, with 7 bases lining up with TRBD1. From germline, CDR1 is MNHNS and CDR2 SASEGT. The V and J ends lost 8 bases and 4 bases, in that order; junction bases with no gene match: 7. The CDR3 sequence is 14 residues long. CDR3 sequence (DNA): TGTGCCAGCGAACAGGGGCCTTATAATGAAAAACTGTTTTTT. Translated: CASEQGPYNEKLFF.

The V call is TRBV28, the J call TRBJ2-7, with TRBD2 matching over 11 bases. V shed 3 bases and J 5 bases; nucleotides not matched to a gene: 9. Germline V lookup: CDR1 MDHEN, CDR2 SYDVKM. There are 16 residues in the CDR3. As DNA, the CDR3 is TGTGCCAGCAGTTTCTTTCTAGCGGGGGGTTCCGACGAGCAGTACGTC. Amino acid sequence: CASSFFLAGGSDEQYV.

The chain has TRBV6-1 and TRBJ2-7; D may be TRBD1 (5 bases). CDR1 and CDR2 (germline): MNHNS, SASEGT. Trimming left V 1 base short and J 6 bases short, with 13 bases between. This CDR3 has 14 amino acids. The DNA of the CDR3 is TGTGCCAGCAGTGAAGGTTGGGGCAGAGGCGAGCAGTACGTC. Translating gives CASSEGWGRGEQYV.

The chain employs TRBV5-1 and TRBJ2-7; possibly TRBD1 for D (5 bases). The germline V gene encodes CDR1 SGHRS and CDR2 YFSETQ. Trimming removed 5 bases from V and 6 bases from J, with 12 bases in between. This CDR3 contains 12 residues. The CDR3 loop is CASRDQGGEQYF. The DNA of the CDR3 is TGCGCCAGCAGGGACCAGGGTGGCGAGCAGTACTTC.

The chain employs TRBV5-1 and TRBJ2-1, with 15 bases matching TRBD2. The CDR3 is made up of 17 amino acids. Germline V gene lookup returns CDR1 SGHRS and CDR2 YFSETQ. V was pared by 4 bases and J by 4 bases, with 6 bases of the junction left unmatched. CDR3 sequence (DNA): TGCGCCAGCAGCCTAGGGACTAGCGGGGGGCAGTACAATGAGCAGTTCTTC. Amino acids: CASSLGTSGGQYNEQFF.

The rearrangement links TRBV29-1 to TRBJ2-1, with D perhaps TRBD2 (6 bases). This CDR3 has 13 amino acids. V lost 3 bases to trimming and J lost 7 bases, with 13 bases between them. Per the germline V gene, CDR1 is SQVTM and CDR2 is ANQGSEA. This CDR3 is CSVEGGSGNEQFF. In DNA, the CDR3 is TGCAGCGTTGAGGGGGGTTCCGGGAATGAGCAGTTCTTC.